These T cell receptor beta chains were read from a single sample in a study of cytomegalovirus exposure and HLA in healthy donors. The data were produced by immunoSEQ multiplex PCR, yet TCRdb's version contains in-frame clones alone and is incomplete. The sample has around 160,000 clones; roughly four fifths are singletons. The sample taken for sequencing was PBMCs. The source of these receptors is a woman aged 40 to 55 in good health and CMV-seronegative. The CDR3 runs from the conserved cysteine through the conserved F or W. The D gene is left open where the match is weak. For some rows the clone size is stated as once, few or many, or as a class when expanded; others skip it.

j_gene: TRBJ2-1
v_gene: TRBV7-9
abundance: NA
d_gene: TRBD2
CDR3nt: TGTGCCAGCAGCCCTATATTCGGACCCGGGACTAGCGGGATGGATGAGCAGTTCTTC
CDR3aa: CASSPIFGPGTSGMDEQFF

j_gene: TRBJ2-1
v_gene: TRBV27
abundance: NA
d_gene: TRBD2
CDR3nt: TGTGCCAGCAGCAACCCCGGGACTAGCGCCTCTGTTTTCTACAATGAGCAGTTCTTC
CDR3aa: CASSNPGTSASVFYNEQFF

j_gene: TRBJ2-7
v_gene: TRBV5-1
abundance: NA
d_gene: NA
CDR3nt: TGCGCCAGCAGCTCGACACTCTCCTACGAGCAGTACTTC
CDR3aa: CASSSTLSYEQYF

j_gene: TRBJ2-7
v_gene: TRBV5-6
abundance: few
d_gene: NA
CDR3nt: TGTGCCAGCAGCGTCCTCTCGGGTCGGACAGAGACCTACGAGCAGTACTTC
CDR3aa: CASSVLSGRTETYEQYF

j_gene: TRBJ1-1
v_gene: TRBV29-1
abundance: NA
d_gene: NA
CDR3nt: TGCAGCGTTGTACAGGGGAACACTGAAGCTTTCTTT
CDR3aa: CSVVQGNTEAFF

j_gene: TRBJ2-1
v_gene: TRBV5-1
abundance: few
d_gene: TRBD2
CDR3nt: TGCGCCAGCAGCCCCCTAGCGGGAGAAGCGTACAATGAGCAGTTCTTC
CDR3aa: CASSPLAGEAYNEQFF

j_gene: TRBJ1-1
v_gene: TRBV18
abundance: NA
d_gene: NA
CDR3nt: TGTGCCAGCTCAACTTCTGAGGGTTTAAACACTGAAGCTTTCTTT
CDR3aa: CASSTSEGLNTEAFF

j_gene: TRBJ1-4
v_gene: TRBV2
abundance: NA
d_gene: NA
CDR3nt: TGTGCCAGCAGTGAACTACAGGGTGGAGGAAATGAAAAACTGTTTTTT
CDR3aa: CASSELQGGGNEKLFF

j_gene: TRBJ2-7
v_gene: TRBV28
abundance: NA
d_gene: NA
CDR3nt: TGTGCCAGCAGCAAAACCCATCTAGCATCGTACGAGCAGTACTTC
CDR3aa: CASSKTHLASYEQYF

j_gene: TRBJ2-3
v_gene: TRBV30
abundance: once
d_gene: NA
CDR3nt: TGTGCCTGGAGTGCTAACACAGATACGCAGTATTTT
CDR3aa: CAWSANTDTQYF

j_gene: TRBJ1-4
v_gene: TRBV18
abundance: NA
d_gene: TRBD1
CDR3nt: TGTGCCAGCTCAACCGGGACAGGGACGAATAATGAAAAACTGTTTTTT
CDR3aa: CASSTGTGTNNEKLFF

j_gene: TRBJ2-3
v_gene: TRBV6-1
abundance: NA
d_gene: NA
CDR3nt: TGTGCCAGCAGGTTCAATGACAGACGCACAGATACGCAGTATTTT
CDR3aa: CASRFNDRRTDTQYF

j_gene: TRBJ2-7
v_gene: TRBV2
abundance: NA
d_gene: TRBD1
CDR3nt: TGTGCCAGCAGTGTACAGGGGTACGAGCAGTACTTC
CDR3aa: CASSVQGYEQYF

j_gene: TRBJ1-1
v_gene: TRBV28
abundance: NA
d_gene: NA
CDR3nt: TGTGCCAGCAGTTCCCCCCCCCGGGACAACGAAGCTTTCTTT
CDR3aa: CASSSPPRDNEAFF

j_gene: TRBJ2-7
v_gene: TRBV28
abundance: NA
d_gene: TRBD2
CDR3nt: TGTGCCAGCAGCCCAAGGGGACTACCTCGGACGCAGTACTTC
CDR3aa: CASSPRGLPRTQYF

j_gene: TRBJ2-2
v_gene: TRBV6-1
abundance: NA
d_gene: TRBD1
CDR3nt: TGTGCCAGCAGTGACTACCGGTATAGGACAGGGGACACCGGGGAGCTGTTTTTT
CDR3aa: CASSDYRYRTGDTGELFF

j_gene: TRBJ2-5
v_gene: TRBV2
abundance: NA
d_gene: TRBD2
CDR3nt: TGTGCCAGCAGTCGTGGACTAGCGGGAGTAGAGACCCAGTACTTC
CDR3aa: CASSRGLAGVETQYF

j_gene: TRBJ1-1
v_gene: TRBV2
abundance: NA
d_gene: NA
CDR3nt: TGTGCCAGCACCCCGACAGGTTTGAACACTGAAGCTTTCTTT
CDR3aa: CASTPTGLNTEAFF

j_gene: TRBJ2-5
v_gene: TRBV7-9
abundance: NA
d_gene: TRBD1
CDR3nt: TGTGCCAGCAGCCCCGGGACAGTTACACATCAAGAGACCCAGTACTTC
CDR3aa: CASSPGTVTHQETQYF

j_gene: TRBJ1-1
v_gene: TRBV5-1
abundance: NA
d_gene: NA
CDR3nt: TGCGCCAGCACTCCGACAGCGGGGAACACTGAAGCTTTCTTT
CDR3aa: CASTPTAGNTEAFF

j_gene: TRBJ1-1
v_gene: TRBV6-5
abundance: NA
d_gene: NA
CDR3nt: TGTGCCAGCAGTTACTACAGGGTGAACACTGAAGCTTTCTTT
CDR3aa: CASSYYRVNTEAFF

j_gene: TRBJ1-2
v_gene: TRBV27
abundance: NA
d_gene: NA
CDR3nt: TGTGCCAGCAGTTTATGGGGAGCTAACTATGGCTACACCTTC
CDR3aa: CASSLWGANYGYTF

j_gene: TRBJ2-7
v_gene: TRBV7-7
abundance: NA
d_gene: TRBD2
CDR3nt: TGTGCTAGCAGCCCTCTAGCGGGAGCAGGCGAGCAGTACTTC
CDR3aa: CASSPLAGAGEQYF

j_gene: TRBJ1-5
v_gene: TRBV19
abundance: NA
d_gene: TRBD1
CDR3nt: TGTGCCAGTAGTAAGAACAGGGGGCCGTTCGACCGTCAGCCCCAGCATTTT
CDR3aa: CASSKNRGPFDRQPQHF

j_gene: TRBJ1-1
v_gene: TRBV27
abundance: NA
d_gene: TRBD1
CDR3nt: TGTGCCAGCAGTTTCGACAGGGCCAACACTGAAGCTTTCTTT
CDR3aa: CASSFDRANTEAFF

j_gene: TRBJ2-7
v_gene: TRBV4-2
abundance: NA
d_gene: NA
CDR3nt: TGTGCCAGCAGCCCGCAGGGTCAGGGGAGCGACGAGCAGTACTTC
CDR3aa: CASSPQGQGSDEQYF

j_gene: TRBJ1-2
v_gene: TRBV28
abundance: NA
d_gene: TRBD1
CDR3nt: TGTGCCAGCATGGCAGGGGGAATACTTAACTATGGCTACACCTTC
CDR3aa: CASMAGGILNYGYTF

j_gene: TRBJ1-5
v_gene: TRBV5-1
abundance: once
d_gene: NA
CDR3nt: TGCGCCAGCAGCTTGGAAGGAGCTCGCAATCAGCCCCAGCATTTT
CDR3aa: CASSLEGARNQPQHF

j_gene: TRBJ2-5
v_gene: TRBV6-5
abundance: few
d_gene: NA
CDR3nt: TGTGCCAGCAGAACAACGGACAACCAAGAGACCCAGTACTTC
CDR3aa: CASRTTDNQETQYF

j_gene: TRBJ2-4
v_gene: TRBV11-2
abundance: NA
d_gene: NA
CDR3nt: TGTGCCAGCAGCTTCGGACAGACAGCCAAAAACATTCAGTACTTC
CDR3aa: CASSFGQTAKNIQYF

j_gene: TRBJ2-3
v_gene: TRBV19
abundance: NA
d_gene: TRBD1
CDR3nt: TGTGCCAGTAGTCCCTCGACAGGGAAGTTTACAGATACGCAGTATTTT
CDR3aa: CASSPSTGKFTDTQYF

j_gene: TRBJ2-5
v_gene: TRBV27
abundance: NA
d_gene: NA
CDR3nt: TGTGCCAGCAGTTTGAGAGTTGGAGAGACCCAGTACTTC
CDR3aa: CASSLRVGETQYF

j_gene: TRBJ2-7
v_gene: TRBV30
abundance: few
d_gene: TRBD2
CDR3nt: TGTGCCTTCACTGAGGGACTAGCGGGCTACGAGCAGTACTTC
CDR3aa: CAFTEGLAGYEQYF

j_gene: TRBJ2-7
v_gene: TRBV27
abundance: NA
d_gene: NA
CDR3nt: TGTGCCAGCAGATCTTTCACTAGCAACTACGAGCAGTACTTC
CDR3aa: CASRSFTSNYEQYF

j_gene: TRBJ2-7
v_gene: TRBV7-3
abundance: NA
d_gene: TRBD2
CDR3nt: TGTGCCAGCAGCGTAGCGGGAACCAACGAGCAGTACTTC
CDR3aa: CASSVAGTNEQYF